This TCR beta chain was profiled in a study of shared T cell receptors in the human thymus. V was pared by 4 bases and J by 3 bases, with 5 bases of the junction left unmatched. The CDR3 length is 14 residues. Germline V lookup: CDR1 LNHDA, CDR2 SQIVND (reference sequence). This table comes from immunoSEQ multiplex PCR, and its TCRdb copy is limited to in-frame clones, with some not included. The sample shows some 660,000 clones, around 87% of them seen only once. These data also featured in a second study, about human thymus T cells. That paper adds: The people who donated were healthy Finnish babies having corrective surgery for congenital heart defects. The thymus tissue came from resections taken during corrective heart surgery. Repertoires sampled from thymus and blood appeared biased in V and J gene usage.

The sequenced sample consisted of thymocytes. The clonotype originates from a boy in the first two years of life with a congenital heart defect. This chain connects TRBV19 to TRBJ2-7; 8 bases map to TRBD1. The CDR3 protein is CASSRDRQGYEQYF. CDR3 DNA sequence: TGTGCCAGTAGTAGGGACAGGCAGGGCTACGAGCAGTACTTC.